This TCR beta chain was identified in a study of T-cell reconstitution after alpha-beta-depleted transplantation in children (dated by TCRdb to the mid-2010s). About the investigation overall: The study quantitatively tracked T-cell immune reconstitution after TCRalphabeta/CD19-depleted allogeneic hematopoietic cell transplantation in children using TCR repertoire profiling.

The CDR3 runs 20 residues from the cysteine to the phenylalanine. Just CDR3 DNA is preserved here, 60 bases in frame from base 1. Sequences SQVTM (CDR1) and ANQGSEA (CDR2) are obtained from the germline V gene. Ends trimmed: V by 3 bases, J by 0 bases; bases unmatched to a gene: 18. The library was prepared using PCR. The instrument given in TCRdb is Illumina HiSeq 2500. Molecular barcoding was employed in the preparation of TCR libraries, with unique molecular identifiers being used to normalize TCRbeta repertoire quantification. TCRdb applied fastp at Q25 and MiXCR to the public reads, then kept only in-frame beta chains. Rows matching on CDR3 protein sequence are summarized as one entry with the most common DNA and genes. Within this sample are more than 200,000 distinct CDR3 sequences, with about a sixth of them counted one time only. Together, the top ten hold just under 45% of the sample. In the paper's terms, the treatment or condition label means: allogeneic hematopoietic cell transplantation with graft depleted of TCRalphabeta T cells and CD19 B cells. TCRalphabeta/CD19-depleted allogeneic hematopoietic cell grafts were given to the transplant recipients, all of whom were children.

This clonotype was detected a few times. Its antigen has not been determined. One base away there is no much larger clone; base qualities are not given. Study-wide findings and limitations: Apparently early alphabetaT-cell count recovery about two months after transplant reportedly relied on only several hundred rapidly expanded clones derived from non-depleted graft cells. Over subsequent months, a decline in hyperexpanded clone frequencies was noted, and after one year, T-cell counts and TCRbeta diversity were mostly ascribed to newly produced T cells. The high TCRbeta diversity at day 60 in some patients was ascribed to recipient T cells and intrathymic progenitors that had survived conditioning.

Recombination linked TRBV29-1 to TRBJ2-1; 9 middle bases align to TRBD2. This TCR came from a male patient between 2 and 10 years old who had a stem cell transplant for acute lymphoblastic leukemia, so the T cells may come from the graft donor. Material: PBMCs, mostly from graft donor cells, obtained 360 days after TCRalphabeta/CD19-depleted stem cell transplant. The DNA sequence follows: TGCAGCGTTGATGGGTCAACTAGCGGGCTTATCTGGAGCTCCTACAATGAGCAGTTCTTC. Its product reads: CSVDGSTSGLIWSSYNEQFF.